The 2 T cell receptor beta chains below were found in one sample sequenced in a study of cytomegalovirus exposure and HLA in healthy donors. Vbeta (60) and Jbeta (13) primers were used in the PCR. Sequenced by immunoSEQ multiplex PCR; TCRdb stores in-frame clones only, minus some. The table lists some 130,000 clones, around 63% of them singletons. Sequencing was performed on PBMCs. Receptors originate from a human donor in good health.

The chain has TRBV25-1 and TRBJ2-1; a weak D match, TRBD2 (7 bases). Germline CDR1 and CDR2: MGHDK and SYGVNS. The CDR3 sequence is 12 residues long. The V gene lost 6 bases and the J gene lost 10 bases, with 13 bases spanning the gap. This CDR3 reads CASSHREGEQFF. Here the CDR3 DNA reads TGTGCCAGCAGCCACAGGGAGGGGGAGCAGTTCTTC. The full variable domain, in which reference TRBV25-1 and TRBJ2-1 provide the parts outside the CDR3, is EADIYQTPRYLVIGTGKKITLECSQTMGHDKMYWYQQDPGMELHLIHYSYGVNSTEKGDLSSESTVSRIRTEHFPLTLESARPSHTSQYLCASSHREGEQFFGPGTRLTVL.

V usage is TRBV20-1 and J usage is TRBJ2-2; unclear D gene. This CDR3 contains 11 residues. The V end was cut by 8 bases, the J end by 5 bases, with 9 bases between. The V gene's germline CDR1 is DFQATT and CDR2 SNEGSKA (reference sequence). The CDR3 DNA reads TGCAGTAGCGCGGAGACCGGGGAGCTGTTTTTT. This gives the protein CSSAETGELFF.